This T cell receptor beta chain stems from a study of breast tumors, draining lymph nodes, adjacent tissues. Axillary draining lymph nodes of breast cancer patients supplied the node samples. TCRdb analysed the multiplex PCR reads with MiXCR anew, one entry per CDR3 protein. The profile covers about 300,000 distinct CDR3 sequences, with under 35% appearing a single time and more than 0.85% taken by the ten largest. Trimming removed 2 bases from V and 6 bases from J, with 7 bases in between. This CDR3 spans 12 amino acids. Sequenced sample: axillary lymph node tissue. The chain carries TRBV12-3 or TRBV12-4 and TRBJ1-1, with D unresolved. The TCR originated in a female donor with breast cancer. Some clones in this sample may be carry-over from other donors' samples. In DNA, the CDR3 is TGTGCCAGCAGTTTAACTCTTGCTGAAGCTTTCTTT. It yields the protein CASSLTLAEAFF.